The text below deals with one TCR beta chain. As yet, its antigen is unknown. The CDR3 has 14 residues. V lost 2 bases and J lost 2, with 10 bases in between. Germline CDR1 and CDR2: MNHEY and SMNVEV (reference sequence). TCRdb fed the 5' RACE reads into MiXCR, producing one record per CDR3 protein. Of approximately 550,000 distinct CDR3 sequences in the sample, about 19% were seen once. This sample was included in a study of T cells after yellow fever vaccination. Study overall: Preparation of the low-cell-number fractions used SMART-Seq v4 Ultra Low Input.

Whole-study results and caveats: Though weaker, the secondary response peaked faster, on day 5 versus 15. Of the clonotypes, a small share occurred in both CD4 and CD8 compartments. Most primary-vaccination clones reappeared after the booster (around 95% CD4, roughly 88% CD8).

The specimen comprised PBMCs, sampled 15 days after the yellow fever booster vaccination. The rearrangement joins TRBV27 to TRBJ2-7; D gene ambiguous. The origin of this receptor is a man aged 25 to 40 who received the YFV17D yellow fever vaccine. CDR3 nucleotide sequence: TGTGCCAGCAGTTTAAATGGCGGAACCTACGAGCAGTACTTC. Translation: CASSLNGGTYEQYF.